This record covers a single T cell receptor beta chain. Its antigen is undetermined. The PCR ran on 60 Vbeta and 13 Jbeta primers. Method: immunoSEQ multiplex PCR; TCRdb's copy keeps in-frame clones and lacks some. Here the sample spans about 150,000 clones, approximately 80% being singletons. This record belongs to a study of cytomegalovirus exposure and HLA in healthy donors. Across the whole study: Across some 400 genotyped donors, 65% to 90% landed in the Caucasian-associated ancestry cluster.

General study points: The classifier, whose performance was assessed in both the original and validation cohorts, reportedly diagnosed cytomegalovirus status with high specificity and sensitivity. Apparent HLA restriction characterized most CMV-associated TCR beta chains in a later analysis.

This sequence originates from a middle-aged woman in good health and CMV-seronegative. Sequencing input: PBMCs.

The CDR3, as DNA: TGCGCCAGCAGTGGACAGCTCTCTGGAAACACCATATATTTT. This gives the protein CASSGQLSGNTIYF. The J gene is TRBJ1-3, the V gene TRBV10-1; D is perhaps TRBD1 (5 bases). The CDR3 loop spans 14 amino acids. Looked up from germline, CDR1 is WNHNN and CDR2 is SYGVQD (reference sequence). Trimming left V 4 bases short and J 0 bases short, with 7 bases between.